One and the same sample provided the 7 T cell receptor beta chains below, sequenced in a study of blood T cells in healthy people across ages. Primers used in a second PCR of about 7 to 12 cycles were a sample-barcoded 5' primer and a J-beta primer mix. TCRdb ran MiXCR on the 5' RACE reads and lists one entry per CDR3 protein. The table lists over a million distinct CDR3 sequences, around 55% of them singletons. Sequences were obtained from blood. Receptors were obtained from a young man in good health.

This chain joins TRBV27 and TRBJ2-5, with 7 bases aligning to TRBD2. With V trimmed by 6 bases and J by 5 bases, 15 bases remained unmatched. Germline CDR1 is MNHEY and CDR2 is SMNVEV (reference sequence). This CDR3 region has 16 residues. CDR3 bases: TGTGCCAGCAGCACTCGGGACTACGCCGCGGGGGAGACCCAGTACTTC. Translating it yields CASSTRDYAAGETQYF.

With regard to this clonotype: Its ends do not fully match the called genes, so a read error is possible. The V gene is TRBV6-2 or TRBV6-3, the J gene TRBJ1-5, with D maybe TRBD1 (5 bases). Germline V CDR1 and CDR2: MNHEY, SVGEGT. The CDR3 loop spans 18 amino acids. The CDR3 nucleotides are TGTGCCAGCAGTTACACCCGGACAAGATCCTATAGCAATCGGCCCCAGCATTTT. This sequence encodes CASSYTRTRSYSNRPQHF.

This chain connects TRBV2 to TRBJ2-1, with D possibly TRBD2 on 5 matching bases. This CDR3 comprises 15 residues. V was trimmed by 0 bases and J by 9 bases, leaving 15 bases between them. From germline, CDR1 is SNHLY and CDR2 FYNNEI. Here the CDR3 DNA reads TGTGCCAGCAGTGAAGCGCTTCTAGCTTCAAGTGAGCAGTTCTTC. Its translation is CASSEALLASSEQFF.

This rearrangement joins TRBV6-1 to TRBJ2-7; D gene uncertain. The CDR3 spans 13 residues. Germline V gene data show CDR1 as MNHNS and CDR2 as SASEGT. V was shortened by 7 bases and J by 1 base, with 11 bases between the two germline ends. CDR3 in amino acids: CASNHGRSYEQYF. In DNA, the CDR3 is TGTGCCAGCAACCACGGCCGATCCTACGAGCAGTACTTC.

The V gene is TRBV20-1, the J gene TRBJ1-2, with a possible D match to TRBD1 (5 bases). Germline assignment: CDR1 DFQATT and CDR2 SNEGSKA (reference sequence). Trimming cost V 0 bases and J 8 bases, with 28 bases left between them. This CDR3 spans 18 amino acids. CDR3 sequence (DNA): TGCAGTGCTAGAGATCGGGGGTCTATGTGGGGTGGGTTCGGAGGCTACACCTTC. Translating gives CSARDRGSMWGGFGGYTF.

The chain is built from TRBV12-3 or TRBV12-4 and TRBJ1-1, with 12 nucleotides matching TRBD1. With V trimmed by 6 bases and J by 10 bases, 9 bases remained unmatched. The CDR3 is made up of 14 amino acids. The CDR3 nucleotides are TGTGCCAGCAGCACCGGGACAGGGGGCGCGAGAGCTTTCTTT. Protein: CASSTGTGGARAFF.

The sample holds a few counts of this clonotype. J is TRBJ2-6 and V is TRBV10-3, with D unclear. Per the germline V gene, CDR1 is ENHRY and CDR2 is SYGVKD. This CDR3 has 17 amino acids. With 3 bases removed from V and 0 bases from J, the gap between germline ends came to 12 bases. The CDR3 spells CAISDPGLDSGANVLTF. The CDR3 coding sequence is TGTGCCATCAGTGATCCGGGTTTAGACTCTGGGGCCAACGTCCTGACTTTC.